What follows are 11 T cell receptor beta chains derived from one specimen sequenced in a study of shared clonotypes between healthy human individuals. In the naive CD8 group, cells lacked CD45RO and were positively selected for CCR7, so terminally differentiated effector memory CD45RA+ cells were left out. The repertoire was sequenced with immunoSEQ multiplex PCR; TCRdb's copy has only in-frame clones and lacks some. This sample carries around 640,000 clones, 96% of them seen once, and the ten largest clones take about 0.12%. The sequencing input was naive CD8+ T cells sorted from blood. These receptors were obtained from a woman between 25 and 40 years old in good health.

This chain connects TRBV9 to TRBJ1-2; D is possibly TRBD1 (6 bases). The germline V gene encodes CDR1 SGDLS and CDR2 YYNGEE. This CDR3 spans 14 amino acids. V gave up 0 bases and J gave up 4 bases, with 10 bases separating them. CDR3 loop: CASSVAGDGYGYTF. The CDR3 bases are TGTGCCAGCAGCGTAGCAGGGGACGGCTATGGCTACACCTTC.

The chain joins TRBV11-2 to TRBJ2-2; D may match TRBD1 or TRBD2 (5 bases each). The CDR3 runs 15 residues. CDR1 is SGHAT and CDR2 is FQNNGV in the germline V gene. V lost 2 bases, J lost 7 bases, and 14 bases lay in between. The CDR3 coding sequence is TGTGCCAGCAGCTTAAGTGGGACCACAGGCGGGGAGCTGTTTTTT. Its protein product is CASSLSGTTGGELFF.

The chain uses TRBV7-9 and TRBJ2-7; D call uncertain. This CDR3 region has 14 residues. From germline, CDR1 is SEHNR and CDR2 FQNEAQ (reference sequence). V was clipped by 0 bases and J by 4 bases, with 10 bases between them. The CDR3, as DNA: TGTGCCAGCAGCTTAGCCCAAAGGTGGTACGAGCAGTACTTC. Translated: CASSLAQRWYEQYF.

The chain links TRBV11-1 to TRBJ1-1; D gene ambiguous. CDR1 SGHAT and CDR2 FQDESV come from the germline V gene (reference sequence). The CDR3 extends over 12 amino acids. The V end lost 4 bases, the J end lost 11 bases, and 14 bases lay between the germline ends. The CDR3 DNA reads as TGTGCCAGCAGCTCTCTCGGGCCTGGGGCTTTCTTT. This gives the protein CASSSLGPGAFF.

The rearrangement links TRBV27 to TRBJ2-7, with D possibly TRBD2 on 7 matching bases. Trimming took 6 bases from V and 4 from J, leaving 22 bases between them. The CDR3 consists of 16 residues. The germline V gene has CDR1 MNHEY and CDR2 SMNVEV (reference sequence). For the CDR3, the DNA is TGTGCCAGCAGCCTAGGGGGGGGACCCATGCCATACGAGCAGTACTTC. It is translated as CASSLGGGPMPYEQYF.

The CDR3 DNA is TGCGCCAGCAGCTTGGGCGGGAGTGGCTTGCCCACAGATACGCAGTATTTT. Translated: CASSLGGSGLPTDTQYF. The rearrangement uses TRBV5-1 and TRBJ2-3; 7 positions match TRBD2. Trimming cost V 0 bases and J 2 bases; bases outside gene matches: 9. Germline CDR1 reads SGHRS; CDR2 reads YFSETQ. The CDR3 totals 17 residues. The variable domain in full, with the rest retrieved from reference TRBV5-1 and TRBJ2-3, is KAGVTQTPRYLIKTRGQQVTLSCSPISGHRSVSWYQQTPGQGLQFLFEYFSETQRNKGNFPGRFSGRQFSNSRSEMNVSTLELGDSALYLCASSLGGSGLPTDTQYFGPGTRLTVL.

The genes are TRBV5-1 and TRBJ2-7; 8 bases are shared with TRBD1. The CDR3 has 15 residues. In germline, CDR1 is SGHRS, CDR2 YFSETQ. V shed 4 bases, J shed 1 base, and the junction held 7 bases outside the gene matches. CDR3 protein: CASSTGTGFSYEQYF. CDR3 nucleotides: TGCGCCAGCAGCACCGGGACAGGCTTTTCCTACGAGCAGTACTTC.

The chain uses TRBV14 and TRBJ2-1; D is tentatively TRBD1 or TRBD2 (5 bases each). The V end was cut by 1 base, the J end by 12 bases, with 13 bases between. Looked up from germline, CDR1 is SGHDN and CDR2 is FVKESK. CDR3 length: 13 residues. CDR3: CASSQASGPGQFF. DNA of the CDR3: TGTGCCAGCAGCCAAGCTTCGGGGCCTGGGCAGTTCTTC.

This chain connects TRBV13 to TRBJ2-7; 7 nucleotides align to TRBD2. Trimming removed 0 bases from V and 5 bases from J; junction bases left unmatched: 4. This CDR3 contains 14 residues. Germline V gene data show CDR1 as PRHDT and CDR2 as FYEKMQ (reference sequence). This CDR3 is CASSLGAGNDEQYF. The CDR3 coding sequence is TGTGCCAGCAGCTTAGGAGCGGGAAACGACGAGCAGTACTTC.

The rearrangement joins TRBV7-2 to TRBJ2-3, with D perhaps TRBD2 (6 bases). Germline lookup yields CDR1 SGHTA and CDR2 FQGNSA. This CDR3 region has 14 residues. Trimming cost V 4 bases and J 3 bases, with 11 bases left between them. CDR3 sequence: CASSSVGSTDTQYF. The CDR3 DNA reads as TGTGCCAGCAGCTCGGTCGGGAGTACAGATACGCAGTATTTT.

The CDR3 nucleotides read TGTGCCAGCATCACCATCGAAAGGGGGGTTAACACTGAAGCTTTCTTT. Translating it yields CASITIERGVNTEAFF. J is TRBJ1-1 and V is TRBV28; D is perhaps TRBD1 (6 bases). Germline CDR1 reads MDHEN; CDR2 reads SYDVKM. The V end lost 7 bases, the J end lost 2 bases, and 20 bases lay between the germline ends. The CDR3 runs 16 residues.